This record concerns one TCR beta chain sequence. Antigen unknown. The entry originates in a study of graft-versus-host responses after intestinal transplantation. Study-level background: Uniformly, recipients were administered anti-thymocyte globulin induction with subsequent tacrolimus and steroids for around 3 years. The study, taken as a whole, reports: Ileal or blood samples showed some GvH clones first, and such clones were also found in recipient marrow. Declining HvG levels early post-transplant were linked to peak circulating GvH clone levels.

Using immunoSEQ multiplex PCR, the repertoire was profiled, and TCRdb retains in-frame clones only, with some absent. The sample has approximately 50,000 clones; roughly 83% are singletons. The germline gives CDR1 GTSNPN, CDR2 SVGIG (reference sequence). Trimming removed 0 bases from V and 1 base from J, with 9 bases in between. The CDR3 contains 14 residues. The source was unstimulated CD4+ T cells sorted from spleen or lymph node cells, collected before transplant. This receptor was identified in a human donor who was the organ donor for an intestinal transplant. The chain recombines TRBV30 with TRBJ1-1, with D hard to call. This CDR3 reads CAWSVIRWNTEAFF. DNA for the CDR3: TGTGCCTGGAGTGTAATCAGATGGAACACTGAAGCTTTCTTT.